The text below deals with one TCR beta chain. What it recognizes is unknown. The CDR3 is 15 amino acids. Germline CDR1 is LGHDT and CDR2 is YNNKEL (reference sequence). V shed 4 bases and J shed 6 bases, with 13 bases lying between them. This sample is drawn from a study of Ad26.COV2.S vaccination and SARS-CoV-2 variants. Broader study findings: The breadth of spike-specific CD8+ and CD4+ T cell responses after vaccination was reportedly substantial. Recipients of either vaccine or placebo displayed similar breadth of non-spike TCRs. People given the vaccine had a wider spike-specific TCR breadth than placebo recipients did. The TCR breadth and depth analyses may have produced an underestimate of total T cell responses.

TCRdb's copy holds only in-frame clones and misses some; the assay was immunoSEQ multiplex PCR. This table holds 300,000 to 450,000 clones, about 90% found once. The receptor was isolated from a human donor who had recovered from COVID-19. This sequence joins TRBV3-1 (or the pseudogene TRBV3-2) and TRBJ1-6, with D possibly being TRBD1 (6 bases). The sequencing used peripheral blood, collected after recovery from COVID-19. Here the CDR3 DNA reads TGTGCCAGCAGCCTTCAGGGGTCCGGTAATTCACCCCTCCACTTT. Protein product: CASSLQGSGNSPLHF.